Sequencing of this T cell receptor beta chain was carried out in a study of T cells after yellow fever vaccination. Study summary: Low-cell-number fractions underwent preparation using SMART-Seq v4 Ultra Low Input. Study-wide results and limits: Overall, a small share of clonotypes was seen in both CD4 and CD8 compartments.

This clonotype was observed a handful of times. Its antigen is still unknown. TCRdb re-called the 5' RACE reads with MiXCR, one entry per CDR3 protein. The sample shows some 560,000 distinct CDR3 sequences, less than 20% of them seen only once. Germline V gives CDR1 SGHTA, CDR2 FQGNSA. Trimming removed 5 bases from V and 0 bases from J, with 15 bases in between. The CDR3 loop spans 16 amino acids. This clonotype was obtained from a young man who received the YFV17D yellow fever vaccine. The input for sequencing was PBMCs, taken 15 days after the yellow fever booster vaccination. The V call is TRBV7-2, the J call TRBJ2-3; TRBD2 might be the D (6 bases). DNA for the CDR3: TGTGCCAGCAGCCCACGTGATAGCGGCAGCACAGATACGCAGTATTTT. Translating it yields CASSPRDSGSTDTQYF.